This TCR beta chain derives from a study of blood T cell repertoires in COVID-19. Study background: COVID-19 samples from acute and convalescent phases originated in the United States, Italy and Spain. PBMCs, B-cell-depleted T cells, or T cells were the source of the cDNA or gDNA that made up the material.

A single count supports this clone. Methods used by the authors: How many nucleated cells were present was estimated from reference gene primer amplification. This table comes from immunoSEQ multiplex PCR, and its TCRdb copy is limited to in-frame clones, with some not included. V, J and clone size are taken as reported in that table, and D and trimming were inferred from the DNA itself. Of about 220,000 clones in the sample, 83% were seen once. Trimming removed 2 bases at V and 0 bases at J, with 9 bases between. The CDR3 spans 15 residues. Looked up from germline, CDR1 is SGHRS and CDR2 is YFSETQ. This rearrangement joins TRBV5-1 to TRBJ2-1; D remains unclear. The material sequenced was peripheral blood. The TCR comes from a woman aged 50 to 60 with acute or convalescent COVID-19. The CDR3 sequence: CASSFERSSYNEQFF. CDR3 DNA sequence: TGCGCCAGCAGCTTCGAGCGAAGCTCCTACAATGAGCAGTTCTTC.